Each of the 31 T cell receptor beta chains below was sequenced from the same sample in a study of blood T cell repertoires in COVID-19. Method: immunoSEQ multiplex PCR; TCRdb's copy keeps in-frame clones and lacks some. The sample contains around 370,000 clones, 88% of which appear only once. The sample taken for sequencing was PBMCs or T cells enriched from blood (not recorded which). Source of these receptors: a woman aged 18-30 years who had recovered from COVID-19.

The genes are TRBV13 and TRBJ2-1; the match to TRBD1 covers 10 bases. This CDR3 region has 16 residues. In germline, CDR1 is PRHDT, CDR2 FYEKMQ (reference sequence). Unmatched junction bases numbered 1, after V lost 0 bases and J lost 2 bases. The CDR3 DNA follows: TGTGCCAGCAGCTTAGGGACAGGGGGCCCCTACAATGAGCAGTTCTTC. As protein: CASSLGTGGPYNEQFF.

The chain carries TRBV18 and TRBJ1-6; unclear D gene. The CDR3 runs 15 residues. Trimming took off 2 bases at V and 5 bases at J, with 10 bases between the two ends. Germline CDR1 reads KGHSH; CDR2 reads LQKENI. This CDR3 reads CASSPRAADNSPLHF. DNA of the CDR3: TGTGCCAGCTCACCAAGGGCAGCGGATAATTCACCCCTCCACTTT.

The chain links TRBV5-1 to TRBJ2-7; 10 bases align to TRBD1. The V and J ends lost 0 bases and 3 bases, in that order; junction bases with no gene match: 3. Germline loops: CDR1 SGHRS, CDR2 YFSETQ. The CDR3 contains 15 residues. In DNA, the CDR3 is TGCGCCAGCAGCTTGGGACAGGGGGCTGGCTACGAGCAGTACTTC. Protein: CASSLGQGAGYEQYF.

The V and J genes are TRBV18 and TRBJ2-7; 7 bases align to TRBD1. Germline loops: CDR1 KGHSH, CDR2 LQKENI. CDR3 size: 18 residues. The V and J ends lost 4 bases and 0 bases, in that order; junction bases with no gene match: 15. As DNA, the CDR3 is TGTGCCAGCTCACTACTCGAAGCTGGGACAGCAGGCTCCTACGAGCAGTACTTC. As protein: CASSLLEAGTAGSYEQYF.

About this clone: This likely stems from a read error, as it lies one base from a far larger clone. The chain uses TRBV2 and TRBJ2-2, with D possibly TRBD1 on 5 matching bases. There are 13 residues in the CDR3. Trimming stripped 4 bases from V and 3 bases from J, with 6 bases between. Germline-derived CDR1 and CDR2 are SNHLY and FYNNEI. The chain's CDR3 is CASSAGYTGELFF. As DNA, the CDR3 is TGTGCCAGCAGTGCAGGGTACACCGGGGAGCTGTTTTTT.

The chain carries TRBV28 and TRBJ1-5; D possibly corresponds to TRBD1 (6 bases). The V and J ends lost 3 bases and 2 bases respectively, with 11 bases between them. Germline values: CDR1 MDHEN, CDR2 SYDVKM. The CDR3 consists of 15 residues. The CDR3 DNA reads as TGTGCCAGCAGTTTTTTGGGGGCCGGCAATCAGCCCCAGCATTTT. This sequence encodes CASSFLGAGNQPQHF.

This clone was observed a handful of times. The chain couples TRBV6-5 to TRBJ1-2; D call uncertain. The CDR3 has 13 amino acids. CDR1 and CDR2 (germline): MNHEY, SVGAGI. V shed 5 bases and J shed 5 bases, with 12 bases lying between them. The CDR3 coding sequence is TGTGCCAGCAGTCGTGGAGTTGGTTATGGCTACACCTTC. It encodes CASSRGVGYGYTF.

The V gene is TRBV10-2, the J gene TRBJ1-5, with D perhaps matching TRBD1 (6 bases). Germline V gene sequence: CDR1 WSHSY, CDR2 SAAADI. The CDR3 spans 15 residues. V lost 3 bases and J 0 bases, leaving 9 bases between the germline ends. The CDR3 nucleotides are TGCGCCAGCAGTGATTGGGGGCCTAGCAATCAGCCCCAGCATTTT. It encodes CASSDWGPSNQPQHF.

This chain's CDR3 is CASSQDYTAESPLHF. Written as DNA, the CDR3 is TGTGCCAGCAGCCAAGACTATACTGCGGAATCACCCCTCCACTTT. This sequence joins TRBV4-2 and TRBJ1-6; D is ambiguous. Trimming cost V 0 bases and J 10 bases, with 13 bases left between them. Germline-derived CDR1 and CDR2 are LGHNA and YNFKEQ. The CDR3 contains 15 residues.

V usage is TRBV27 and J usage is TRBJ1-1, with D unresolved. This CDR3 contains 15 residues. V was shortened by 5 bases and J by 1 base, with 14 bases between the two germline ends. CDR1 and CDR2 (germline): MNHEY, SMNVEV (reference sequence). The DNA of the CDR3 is TGTGCCAGCAGTCACGGGATAAAGGGGAACACTGAAGCTTTCTTT. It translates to CASSHGIKGNTEAFF.

CDR3 residues: CASSRWDRGSDEQYF. The CDR3 nucleotides are TGCGCCAGCAGCCGTTGGGACAGGGGTTCCGACGAGCAGTACTTC. The chain is built from TRBV5-1 and TRBJ2-7, with 10 bases fitting TRBD1. Germline lookup yields CDR1 SGHRS and CDR2 YFSETQ. With 4 bases clipped from V and 5 bases from J, the junction kept 9 bases outside the gene matches. This CDR3 comprises 15 residues.

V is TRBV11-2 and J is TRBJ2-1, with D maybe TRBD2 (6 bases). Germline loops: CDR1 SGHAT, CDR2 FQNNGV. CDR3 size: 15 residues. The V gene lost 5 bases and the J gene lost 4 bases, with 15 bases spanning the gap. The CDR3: CASSRQGGVYNEQFF. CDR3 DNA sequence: TGTGCCAGCAGCCGACAAGGAGGGGTATACAATGAGCAGTTCTTC.

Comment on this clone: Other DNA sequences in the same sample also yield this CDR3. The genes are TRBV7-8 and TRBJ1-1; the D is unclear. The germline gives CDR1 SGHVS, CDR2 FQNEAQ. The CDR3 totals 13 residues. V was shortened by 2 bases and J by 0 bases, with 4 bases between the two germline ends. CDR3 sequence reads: CASSLTVNTEAFF. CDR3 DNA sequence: TGTGCCAGCAGCTTAACAGTGAACACTGAAGCTTTCTTT. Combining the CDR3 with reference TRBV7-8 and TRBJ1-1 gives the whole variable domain GAGVSQSPRYKVAKRGQDVALRCDPISGHVSLFWYQQALGQGPEFLTYFQNEAQLDKSGLPSDRFFAERPEGSVSTLKIQRTQQEDSAVYLCASSLTVNTEAFFGQGTRLTVV.

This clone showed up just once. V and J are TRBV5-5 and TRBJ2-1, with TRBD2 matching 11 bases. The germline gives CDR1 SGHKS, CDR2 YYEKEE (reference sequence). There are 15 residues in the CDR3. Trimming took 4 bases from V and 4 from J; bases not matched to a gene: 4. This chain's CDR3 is CASSPWTSGYNEQFF. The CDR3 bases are TGTGCCAGCAGCCCTTGGACTAGCGGGTACAATGAGCAGTTCTTC.

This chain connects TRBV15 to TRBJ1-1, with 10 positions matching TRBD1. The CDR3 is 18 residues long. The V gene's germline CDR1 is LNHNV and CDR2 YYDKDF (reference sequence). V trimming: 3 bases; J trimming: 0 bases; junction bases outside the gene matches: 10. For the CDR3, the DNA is TGTGCCACCAGCAGTAGAAAAGGAGGGACAGGGGTGAACACTGAAGCTTTCTTT. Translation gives CATSSRKGGTGVNTEAFF.

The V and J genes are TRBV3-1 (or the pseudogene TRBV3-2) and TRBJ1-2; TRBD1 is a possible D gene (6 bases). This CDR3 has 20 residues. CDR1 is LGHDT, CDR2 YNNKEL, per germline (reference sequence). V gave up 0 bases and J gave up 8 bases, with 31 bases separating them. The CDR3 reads CASSQDGTVRTGMGTLGYTF. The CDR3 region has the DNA TGTGCCAGCAGCCAAGACGGAACCGTAAGAACAGGGATGGGGACCTTGGGCTACACCTTC.

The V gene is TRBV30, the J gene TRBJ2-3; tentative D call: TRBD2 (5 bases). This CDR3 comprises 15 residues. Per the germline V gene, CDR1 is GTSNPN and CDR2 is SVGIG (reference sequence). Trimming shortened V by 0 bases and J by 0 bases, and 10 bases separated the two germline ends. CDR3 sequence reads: CAWSVGSTSTDTQYF. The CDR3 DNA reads TGTGCCTGGAGTGTAGGGAGCACCAGCACAGATACGCAGTATTTT.

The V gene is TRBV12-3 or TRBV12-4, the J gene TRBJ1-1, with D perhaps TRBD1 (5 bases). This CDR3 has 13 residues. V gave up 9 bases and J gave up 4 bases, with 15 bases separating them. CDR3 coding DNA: TGTGCCAGTAGGAGTTCCGGGGGCACTGAAGCTTTCTTT. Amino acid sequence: CASRSSGGTEAFF.

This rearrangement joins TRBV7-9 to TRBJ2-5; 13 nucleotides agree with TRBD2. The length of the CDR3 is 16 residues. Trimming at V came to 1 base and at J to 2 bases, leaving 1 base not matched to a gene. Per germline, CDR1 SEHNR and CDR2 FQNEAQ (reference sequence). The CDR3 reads CASSLEGLAGQETQYF. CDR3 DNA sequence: TGTGCCAGCAGCTTAGAGGGACTAGCGGGGCAAGAGACCCAGTACTTC.

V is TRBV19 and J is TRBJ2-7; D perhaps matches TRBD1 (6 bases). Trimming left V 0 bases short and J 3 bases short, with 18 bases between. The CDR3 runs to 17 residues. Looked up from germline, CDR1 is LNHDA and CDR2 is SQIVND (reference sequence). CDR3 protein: CASSIDLQGTGSYEQYF. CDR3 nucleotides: TGTGCCAGTAGTATAGATCTCCAGGGCACAGGGAGCTACGAGCAGTACTTC.

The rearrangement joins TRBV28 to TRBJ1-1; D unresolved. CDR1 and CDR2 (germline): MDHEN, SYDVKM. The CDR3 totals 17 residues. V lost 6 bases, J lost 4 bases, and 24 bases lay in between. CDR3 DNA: TGTGCCAGCAGCCCTGGGCTCTCCGTGACGCCCTCCACTGAAGCTTTCTTT. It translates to CASSPGLSVTPSTEAFF.

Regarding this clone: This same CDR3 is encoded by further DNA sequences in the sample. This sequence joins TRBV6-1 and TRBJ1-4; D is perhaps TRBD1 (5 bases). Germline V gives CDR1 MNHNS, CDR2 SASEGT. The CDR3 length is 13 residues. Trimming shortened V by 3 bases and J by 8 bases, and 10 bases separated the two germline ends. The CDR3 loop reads CASSDRVGEKLFF. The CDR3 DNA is TGTGCCAGCAGTGACAGGGTAGGAGAAAAACTGTTTTTT.

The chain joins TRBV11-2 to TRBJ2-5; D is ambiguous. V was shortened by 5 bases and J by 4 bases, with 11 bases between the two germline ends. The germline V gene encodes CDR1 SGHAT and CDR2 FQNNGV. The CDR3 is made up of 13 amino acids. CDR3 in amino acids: CASSRYLRETQYF. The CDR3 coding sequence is TGTGCCAGCAGCCGCTACCTTAGAGAGACCCAGTACTTC.

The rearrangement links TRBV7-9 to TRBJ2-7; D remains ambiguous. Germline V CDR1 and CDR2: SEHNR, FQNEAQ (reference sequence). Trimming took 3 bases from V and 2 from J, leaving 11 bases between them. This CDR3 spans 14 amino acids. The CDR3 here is CASSFALSTYEQYF. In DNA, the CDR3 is TGTGCCAGCAGCTTCGCACTTTCCACCTACGAGCAGTACTTC.

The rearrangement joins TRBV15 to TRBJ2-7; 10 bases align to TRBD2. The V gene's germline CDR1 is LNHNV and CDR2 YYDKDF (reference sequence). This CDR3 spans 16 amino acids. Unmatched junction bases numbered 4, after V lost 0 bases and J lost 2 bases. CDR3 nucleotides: TGTGCCACCAGCAGAGAAGCGGGGGGGCTGACCTACGAGCAGTACTTC. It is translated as CATSREAGGLTYEQYF.

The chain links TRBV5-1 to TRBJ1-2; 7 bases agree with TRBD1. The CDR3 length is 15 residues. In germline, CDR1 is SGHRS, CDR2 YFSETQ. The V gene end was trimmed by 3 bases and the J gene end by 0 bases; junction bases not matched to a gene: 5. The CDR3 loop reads CASSYRDSSNYGYTF. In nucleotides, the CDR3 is TGCGCCAGCAGCTACCGGGACAGCTCTAACTATGGCTACACCTTC. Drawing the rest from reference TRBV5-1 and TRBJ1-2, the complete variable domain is KAGVTQTPRYLIKTRGQQVTLSCSPISGHRSVSWYQQTPGQGLQFLFEYFSETQRNKGNFPGRFSGRQFSNSRSEMNVSTLELGDSALYLCASSYRDSSNYGYTFGSGTRLTVV.

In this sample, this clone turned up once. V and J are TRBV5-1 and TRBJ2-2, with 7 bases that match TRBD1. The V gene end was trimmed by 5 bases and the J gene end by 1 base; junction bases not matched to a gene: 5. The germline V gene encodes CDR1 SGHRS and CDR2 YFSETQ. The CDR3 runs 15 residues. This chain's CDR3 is CASSPGDRNTGELFF. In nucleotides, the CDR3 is TGCGCCAGCAGTCCCGGGGACAGGAACACCGGGGAGCTGTTTTTT.

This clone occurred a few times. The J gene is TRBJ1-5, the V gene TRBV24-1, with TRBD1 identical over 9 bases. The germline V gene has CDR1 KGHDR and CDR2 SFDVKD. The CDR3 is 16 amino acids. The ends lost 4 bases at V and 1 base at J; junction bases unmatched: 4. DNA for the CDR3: TGTGCCACCAGTGAAGGGACAGGGTCCAGCAATCAGCCCCAGCATTTT. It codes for CATSEGTGSSNQPQHF.

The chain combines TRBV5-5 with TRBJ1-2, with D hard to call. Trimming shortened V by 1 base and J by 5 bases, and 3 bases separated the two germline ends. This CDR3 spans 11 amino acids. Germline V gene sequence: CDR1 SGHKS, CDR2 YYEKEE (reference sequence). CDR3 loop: CASSLTYGYTF. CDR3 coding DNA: TGTGCCAGCAGCTTGACATATGGCTACACCTTC.

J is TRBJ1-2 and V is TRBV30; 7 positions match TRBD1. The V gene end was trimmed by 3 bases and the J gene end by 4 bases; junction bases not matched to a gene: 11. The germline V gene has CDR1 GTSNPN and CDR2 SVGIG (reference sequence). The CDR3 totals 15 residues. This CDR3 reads CAWRLTWDRGYGYTF. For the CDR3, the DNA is TGTGCCTGGAGACTAACCTGGGACAGAGGCTATGGCTACACCTTC.

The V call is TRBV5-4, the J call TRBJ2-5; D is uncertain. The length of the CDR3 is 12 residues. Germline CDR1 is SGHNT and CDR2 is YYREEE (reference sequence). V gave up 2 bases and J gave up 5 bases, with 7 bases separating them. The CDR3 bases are TGTGCCAGCAGCTTTAATCGGGAGACCCAGTACTTC. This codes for CASSFNRETQYF.